This TCR beta chain was observed in a study of identical twins. MiXCR, run by TCRdb on the 5' RACE reads, gives a single entry per CDR3 protein. The repertoire holds a few hundred thousand distinct CDR3 sequences, with about 8% as singletons. The study, taken as a whole, reports: Sequences that were out-of-frame, alpha and twin-shared displayed an excess of low generation probability.

The table lists this clonotype with a few counts. Its target is unknown. This sample was shared with a second study, whose subject was yellow fever vaccine responses in identical twins.

The sequencing sample was made of CD8+ T cells sorted from blood. This clonotype originated in a woman between 18 and 29 years old in good health.

The CDR3: CSVGWTGGFEAFF. DNA of the CDR3: TGCAGCGTTGGATGGACAGGGGGCTTTGAAGCTTTCTTT. The rearrangement joins TRBV29-1 to TRBJ1-1; 11 bases map to TRBD1. The V and J ends lost 4 bases and 7 bases, in that order; junction bases with no gene match: 5. Germline values: CDR1 SQVTM, CDR2 ANQGSEA. The CDR3 totals 13 residues.